In this sample, the clone carrying this T cell receptor (beta chain) turned up a few times. What it recognizes is unknown. This entry is derived from a study of vaccination effects on CD4 cells after COVID-19. Background on the study: Two-dose BNT162b2 or mRNA-1273 vaccination was given to participants.

The data were produced by immunoSEQ multiplex PCR, yet TCRdb's version contains in-frame clones alone and is incomplete. The data show roughly 76,000 clones, with around 76% seen just once and approximately 1.7% held by the top ten. The ViraFEST assay expanded antigen-specific CD4+ T cells with viral peptide pools before sequencing. The authors isolated CD4+ T cells after around nine days of culture. Cultures of fewer than 2.5 million PBMC per well contained roughly 9.4 IU/ml IL-2 plus 10 ug/ml peptides. General study results and limits: At late timepoints after vaccination, vaccine- and infection-induced clones shrank markedly.

CDR1 is LGHDT and CDR2 is YNNKEL in the germline V gene (reference sequence). V was cut by 4 bases and J by 3 bases, with 12 bases left in between. CDR3 length: 15 residues. The clonotype was recovered from a human donor who received a COVID-19 vaccine. Specimen: CD4+ T cells from PBMCs cultured with HCoV-229E spike peptides, collected before COVID-19 vaccination. The V call is TRBV3-1 (or the pseudogene TRBV3-2), the J call TRBJ2-2; D might be TRBD2 (6 bases). The CDR3 DNA follows: TGTGCCAGCAGCCTTAGACTAGACGACACCGGGGAGCTGTTTTTT. Protein product: CASSLRLDDTGELFF.